These T cell receptor beta chains were read from a single sample in a study of T cell repertoires in cytomegalovirus infection. The antigens of these receptors remain unknown. In TCRdb, the reads were re-called with MiXCR into one record per CDR3 protein. The sample holds about 46,000 distinct CDR3 sequences, 20% seen once. Sequences were obtained from PBMCs, sequenced either directly or after in vitro stimulation (not recorded which). All receptors derive from a human donor in good health (CMV status not recorded). Some clones in this sample may be carry-over from other donors' samples. Both conserved end residues are part of each CDR3. The order of the fields is J gene, V gene, CDR3 protein.

J: TRBJ2-5
V: TRBV7-9
CDR3: CASSLVLKETQYF

J: TRBJ2-2
V: TRBV2
CDR3: CASRFIDRGDAGELFF

J: TRBJ2-1
V: TRBV24-1
CDR3: CATSDLPGNRGNEQFF

J: TRBJ1-5
V: TRBV7-4
CDR3: CASSYQGDQPQHF

J: TRBJ2-3
V: TRBV7-2
CDR3: CASSPPGTNTQYF

J: TRBJ1-5
V: TRBV28
CDR3: CASSFPPDGAQHF

J: TRBJ2-7
V: TRBV28
CDR3: CASRPTGYEQYF

J: TRBJ1-1
V: TRBV20-1
CDR3: CSAPGPVNTEAFF

J: TRBJ2-7
V: TRBV7-2
CDR3: CASSLMLGHLYEQYF

J: TRBJ2-5
V: TRBV29-1
CDR3: CSAPARGLETQYF

J: TRBJ2-5
V: TRBV2
CDR3: CASTIRGNQETQYF

J: TRBJ1-3
V: TRBV7-8
CDR3: CASLEYGTGATLSGNTIYF

J: TRBJ2-5
V: TRBV7-2
CDR3: CASSYQRGQETQYF

J: TRBJ2-3
V: TRBV20-1
CDR3: CSARDGSPKITDTQYF

J: TRBJ2-7
V: TRBV11-2
CDR3: CASSLGRSEQYF

J: TRBJ1-2
V: TRBV7-2
CDR3: CASSLQDLGTYGYTF

J: TRBJ2-4
V: TRBV20-1
CDR3: CSANDRARPKNIQYF

J: TRBJ1-1
V: TRBV9
CDR3: CASSVSDMNTEAFF